This TCR beta chain was sequenced for a study of CD8 T cells in ankylosing spondylitis. Overall study results and limits: As reported, disease-linked clones showed significant enrichment in matched ankylosing spondylitis synovial fluid. The disease-linked clones had a CD8+ phenotype and low blood frequencies.

This CDR3 has 13 residues. The V gene lost 5 bases and the J gene lost 0 bases, with 8 bases spanning the gap. This clonotype turned up a few times. Its matching antigen is unknown. Making use of molecular barcodes, quantitative 5'-RACE generated TCR beta libraries. A single record per CDR3 protein comes from TCRdb applying MiXCR to the 5' RACE reads. The sample yields about 340,000 distinct CDR3 sequences, about 14% seen once. The chain carries TRBV12-3 or TRBV12-4 and TRBJ2-7; D remains ambiguous. Input material: blood, either unsorted or a sorted T cell fraction (not recorded which). The TCR was taken from a male donor with ankylosing spondylitis or in good health (not recorded which). For the CDR3, the DNA is TGTGCCAGCAGTGAACACAACTCCTACGAGCAGTACTTC. Protein: CASSEHNSYEQYF.